These T cell receptor beta chains were read from a single sample in a study of CD8+CD57+ T cells in acquired aplastic anemia. TCRdb redid the calling of the reads with MiXCR, one entry per CDR3 protein. In the table there are 150,000 to 200,000 distinct CDR3 sequences, around 75% of which are singletons. Specimen: sorted CD4+, CD8+, or CD8+CD57+ T cells (not recorded which) from PBMCs. The origin of the receptors is a human donor with aplastic anemia. Both conserved end residues are part of each CDR3. D genes are given only for firm matches. The size entry is marked missing in some rows and otherwise reads once, few, many or a size class.

CDR3aa: CSARDPQGDHNEQFF
CDR3nt: TGCAGTGCTAGAGATCCGCAGGGAGATCACAATGAGCAGTTCTTC
d_gene: .
v_gene: TRBV20-1
abundance: .
j_gene: TRBJ2-1

CDR3aa: CASSPPPGGGATGELFF
CDR3nt: TGTGCCAGCAGTCCCCCCCCGGGGGGCGGCGCCACCGGGGAGCTGTTTTTT
d_gene: .
v_gene: TRBV25-1
abundance: .
j_gene: TRBJ2-2

CDR3aa: CASSLGAGGGQPQHF
CDR3nt: TGTGCCAGCAGCTTAGGCGCAGGGGGCGGTCAGCCCCAGCATTTT
d_gene: TRBD1
v_gene: TRBV11-2
abundance: once
j_gene: TRBJ1-5

CDR3aa: CATSDPILGGTQYF
CDR3nt: TGTGCCACCAGTGATCCCATCCTGGGGGGTACGCAGTATTTT
d_gene: .
v_gene: TRBV24-1
abundance: .
j_gene: TRBJ2-3

CDR3aa: CASSLGSGGFTNEKLFF
CDR3nt: TGTGCCAGCAGCTTAGGCTCAGGGGGCTTCACTAATGAAAAACTGTTTTTT
d_gene: TRBD1
v_gene: TRBV7-3
abundance: .
j_gene: TRBJ1-4

CDR3aa: CSARLVPEQFF
CDR3nt: TGCAGTGCCAGACTAGTACCTGAGCAGTTCTTC
d_gene: .
v_gene: TRBV20-1
abundance: .
j_gene: TRBJ2-1

CDR3aa: CATSKKGMGNQPQHF
CDR3nt: TGTGCCACCAGCAAAAAGGGTATGGGCAATCAGCCCCAGCATTTT
d_gene: .
v_gene: TRBV15
abundance: .
j_gene: TRBJ1-5

CDR3aa: CASSPYLGAAETQYF
CDR3nt: TGTGCCAGCAGCCCCTACTTGGGGGCGGCAGAGACCCAGTACTTC
d_gene: .
v_gene: TRBV7-2
abundance: .
j_gene: TRBJ2-5

CDR3aa: CASSIRGRNGELFF
CDR3nt: TGTGCCAGCAGCATTAGAGGCCGTAACGGGGAGCTGTTTTTT
d_gene: .
v_gene: TRBV7-8
abundance: once
j_gene: TRBJ2-2

CDR3aa: CSVEGDDYGYTF
CDR3nt: TGCAGCGTTGAGGGGGACGACTATGGCTACACCTTC
d_gene: .
v_gene: TRBV29-1
abundance: .
j_gene: TRBJ1-2

CDR3aa: CATSDPGQGQETQYF
CDR3nt: TGTGCCACCAGTGATCCGGGACAGGGGCAAGAGACCCAGTACTTC
d_gene: TRBD1
v_gene: TRBV24-1
abundance: .
j_gene: TRBJ2-5

CDR3aa: CASSSQRGLGDNEQFF
CDR3nt: TGTGCCAGCAGCTCTCAAAGGGGACTGGGTGACAATGAGCAGTTCTTC
d_gene: .
v_gene: TRBV7-3
abundance: .
j_gene: TRBJ2-1

CDR3aa: CASSELAAEEFF
CDR3nt: TGTGCCAGCAGTGAGCTTGCCGCAGAGGAGTTCTTC
d_gene: .
v_gene: TRBV2
abundance: .
j_gene: TRBJ2-1

CDR3aa: CASRYTSGGLGTQYF
CDR3nt: TGTGCCAGCAGGTACACTAGCGGGGGACTCGGGACCCAGTACTTC
d_gene: TRBD2
v_gene: TRBV7-2
abundance: .
j_gene: TRBJ2-5

CDR3aa: CSASRDRAYEQYF
CDR3nt: TGCAGTGCTAGCCGGGACAGGGCCTACGAGCAGTACTTC
d_gene: TRBD1
v_gene: TRBV20-1
abundance: .
j_gene: TRBJ2-7

CDR3aa: CASSLRSTFQPQHF
CDR3nt: TGTGCCAGCAGTTTACGGTCCACCTTTCAGCCCCAGCATTTT
d_gene: .
v_gene: TRBV12-3/TRBV12-4
abundance: .
j_gene: TRBJ1-5

CDR3aa: CSASSTDTQYF
CDR3nt: TGCAGTGCTAGTTCTACAGATACGCAGTATTTT
d_gene: .
v_gene: TRBV20-1
abundance: .
j_gene: TRBJ2-3

CDR3aa: CSVERGQGARGEQYF
CDR3nt: TGCAGCGTTGAAAGAGGGCAGGGGGCACGGGGGGAGCAGTACTTC
d_gene: TRBD1
v_gene: TRBV29-1
abundance: medium-sized
j_gene: TRBJ2-7

CDR3aa: CASSLQDLLGGYTF
CDR3nt: TGTGCCAGCAGTTTACAGGACCTCCTCGGAGGCTACACCTTC
d_gene: .
v_gene: TRBV12-3/TRBV12-4
abundance: .
j_gene: TRBJ1-2

CDR3aa: CASSISWEMGSYNEQFF
CDR3nt: TGTGCCAGTAGTATTAGTTGGGAGATGGGCTCCTACAATGAGCAGTTCTTC
d_gene: .
v_gene: TRBV7-9
abundance: .
j_gene: TRBJ2-1

CDR3aa: CASSELGVAGELFF
CDR3nt: TGTGCCAGCAGTGAATTAGGGGTGGCCGGGGAGCTGTTTTTT
d_gene: .
v_gene: TRBV25-1
abundance: .
j_gene: TRBJ2-2

CDR3aa: CASSLGGITDTQYF
CDR3nt: TGTGCCAGCAGCTTAGGGGGGATCACAGATACGCAGTATTTT
d_gene: .
v_gene: TRBV7-2
abundance: .
j_gene: TRBJ2-3

CDR3aa: CASSLGWQGHSPLHF
CDR3nt: TGTGCCAGCAGCTTAGGTTGGCAGGGGCATTCACCCCTCCACTTT
d_gene: .
v_gene: TRBV7-2
abundance: .
j_gene: TRBJ1-6

CDR3aa: CASSQGLAVDYEQYF
CDR3nt: TGCGCCAGCAGTCAAGGACTAGCGGTGGACTACGAGCAGTACTTC
d_gene: TRBD2
v_gene: TRBV10-1
abundance: .
j_gene: TRBJ2-7

CDR3aa: CSARNPGGTEAFF
CDR3nt: TGCAGTGCTAGGAACCCCGGGGGCACTGAAGCTTTCTTT
d_gene: .
v_gene: TRBV20-1
abundance: .
j_gene: TRBJ1-1

CDR3aa: CASSSGDDFGYTF
CDR3nt: TGTGCCAGCAGCTCGGGTGATGATTTTGGCTACACCTTC
d_gene: .
v_gene: TRBV7-7
abundance: .
j_gene: TRBJ1-2

CDR3aa: CASSEFGLAGRDEQFF
CDR3nt: TGTGCCAGCAGTGAATTCGGGCTAGCGGGACGTGATGAGCAGTTCTTC
d_gene: TRBD2
v_gene: TRBV6-4
abundance: .
j_gene: TRBJ2-1

CDR3aa: CSARYRRNTEAFF
CDR3nt: TGCAGTGCTAGATACAGGAGAAACACTGAAGCTTTCTTT
d_gene: .
v_gene: TRBV20-1
abundance: .
j_gene: TRBJ1-1

CDR3aa: CASSEGLEGGTDTQYF
CDR3nt: TGTGCCAGCAGCGAGGGACTAGAGGGGGGCACAGATACGCAGTATTTT
d_gene: TRBD2
v_gene: TRBV6-4
abundance: .
j_gene: TRBJ2-3

CDR3aa: CASSPATNEKLFF
CDR3nt: TGTGCCAGCAGCCCAGCAACTAATGAAAAACTGTTTTTT
d_gene: .
v_gene: TRBV14
abundance: .
j_gene: TRBJ1-4

CDR3aa: CASSLGHMNTEAFF
CDR3nt: TGTGCCAGCAGCTTGGGACACATGAACACTGAAGCTTTCTTT
d_gene: .
v_gene: TRBV5-6
abundance: .
j_gene: TRBJ1-1

CDR3aa: CASSPPRTANSPLHF
CDR3nt: TGTGCCAGCAGTCCCCCCCGGACAGCTAATTCACCCCTCCACTTT
d_gene: .
v_gene: TRBV25-1
abundance: .
j_gene: TRBJ1-6

CDR3aa: CSARDRTQGALTEAFF
CDR3nt: TGCAGCGCTAGAGACCGTACTCAGGGGGCCCTCACTGAAGCTTTCTTT
d_gene: TRBD1
v_gene: TRBV20-1
abundance: .
j_gene: TRBJ1-1

CDR3aa: CATSRERDTNYGYTF
CDR3nt: TGTGCCACCAGCAGAGAAAGAGACACCAACTATGGCTACACCTTC
d_gene: .
v_gene: TRBV15
abundance: few
j_gene: TRBJ1-2

CDR3aa: CATRGGPGEGGYTF
CDR3nt: TGTGCCACCAGGGGAGGGCCAGGGGAAGGAGGCTACACCTTC
d_gene: .
v_gene: TRBV24-1
abundance: .
j_gene: TRBJ1-2

CDR3aa: CASSPGTGTYNTEAFF
CDR3nt: TGTGCCAGTAGTCCGGGGACCGGGACATATAACACTGAAGCTTTCTTT
d_gene: .
v_gene: TRBV19
abundance: many
j_gene: TRBJ1-1

CDR3aa: CSVDSPTGLRGTEAFF
CDR3nt: TGCAGCGTTGATTCTCCTACCGGCCTCCGGGGCACTGAAGCTTTCTTT
d_gene: .
v_gene: TRBV29-1
abundance: .
j_gene: TRBJ1-1

CDR3aa: CAISRTSESQYF
CDR3nt: TGTGCCATCAGCCGGACTAGCGAGTCGCAGTATTTT
d_gene: TRBD2
v_gene: TRBV10-3
abundance: few
j_gene: TRBJ2-3

CDR3aa: CASSLQGYGNQPQHF
CDR3nt: TGTGCCAGCAGTCTCCAGGGATACGGCAATCAGCCCCAGCATTTT
d_gene: .
v_gene: TRBV6-1
abundance: .
j_gene: TRBJ1-5

CDR3aa: CASSQEGRQGVIGYTF
CDR3nt: TGCGCCAGCAGCCAAGAAGGGAGGCAGGGGGTAATTGGCTACACCTTC
d_gene: TRBD1
v_gene: TRBV4-1
abundance: .
j_gene: TRBJ1-2

CDR3aa: CASSSGQLNLNIQYF
CDR3nt: TGTGCCAGCAGTTCGGGACAGCTAAACTTAAACATTCAGTACTTC
d_gene: TRBD1
v_gene: TRBV6-6
abundance: .
j_gene: TRBJ2-4

CDR3aa: CATQSPDSSLLNQPQHF
CDR3nt: TGTGCCACACAGTCCCCCGACAGCTCCCTTCTCAATCAGCCCCAGCATTTT
d_gene: .
v_gene: TRBV15
abundance: .
j_gene: TRBJ1-5

CDR3aa: CASSGDRGNSPLHF
CDR3nt: TGTGCCAGCAGTGGGGACAGGGGCAATTCACCCCTCCACTTT
d_gene: TRBD1
v_gene: TRBV2
abundance: .
j_gene: TRBJ1-6

CDR3aa: CASSDPCGENTIYF
CDR3nt: TGTGCCAGCAGTGACCCATGTGGCGAAAACACCATATATTTT
d_gene: .
v_gene: TRBV2
abundance: .
j_gene: TRBJ1-3

CDR3aa: CASGSGTDNSPLHF
CDR3nt: TGTGCCAGCGGCTCCGGGACAGATAATTCACCCCTCCACTTT
d_gene: TRBD1
v_gene: TRBV2
abundance: .
j_gene: TRBJ1-6

CDR3aa: CSARDSPFQEQFF
CDR3nt: TGCAGTGCTAGGGACAGTCCGTTTCAGGAGCAGTTCTTC
d_gene: .
v_gene: TRBV20-1
abundance: .
j_gene: TRBJ2-1

CDR3aa: CASSVQGTVIGEQFF
CDR3nt: TGTGCCAGCAGCGTACAGGGGACAGTAATCGGTGAGCAGTTCTTC
d_gene: TRBD1
v_gene: TRBV9
abundance: .
j_gene: TRBJ2-1

CDR3aa: CASSLAGGGYEQYF
CDR3nt: TGTGCCAGCAGCTTAGCGGGTGGGGGGTACGAGCAGTACTTC
d_gene: .
v_gene: TRBV7-8
abundance: .
j_gene: TRBJ2-7